Included here is one TCR beta chain sequence, with context. Treatment denoted: preoperative locoregional IRX-2 cytokine immunotherapy. This phase Ib study tested locoregional IRX-2 cytokine immunotherapy given before surgery. Germline CDR1 is MNHGY and CDR2 is SAAAGT. The CDR3 has 13 amino acids. V lost 8 bases to trimming and J lost 0 bases, with 11 bases between them. The repertoire was sequenced with immunoSEQ multiplex PCR; TCRdb's copy has only in-frame clones and lacks some. The repertoire consists of about 3,700 clones, with roughly 69% occurring once and the leading ten covering 9.5% to 15%. The sample is drawn from a study of preoperative IRX-2 immunotherapy in early breast cancer.

This chain links TRBV6-8 with TRBJ2-7; D is possibly TRBD2 (5 bases). Source: tumor tissue, taken after IRX-2 immunotherapy. This clonotype was obtained from a human donor with breast cancer. In DNA, the CDR3 is TGTGCCAGCCGGAGGTCCGGCTCCTACGAGCAGTACTTC. Protein sequence: CASRRSGSYEQYF.